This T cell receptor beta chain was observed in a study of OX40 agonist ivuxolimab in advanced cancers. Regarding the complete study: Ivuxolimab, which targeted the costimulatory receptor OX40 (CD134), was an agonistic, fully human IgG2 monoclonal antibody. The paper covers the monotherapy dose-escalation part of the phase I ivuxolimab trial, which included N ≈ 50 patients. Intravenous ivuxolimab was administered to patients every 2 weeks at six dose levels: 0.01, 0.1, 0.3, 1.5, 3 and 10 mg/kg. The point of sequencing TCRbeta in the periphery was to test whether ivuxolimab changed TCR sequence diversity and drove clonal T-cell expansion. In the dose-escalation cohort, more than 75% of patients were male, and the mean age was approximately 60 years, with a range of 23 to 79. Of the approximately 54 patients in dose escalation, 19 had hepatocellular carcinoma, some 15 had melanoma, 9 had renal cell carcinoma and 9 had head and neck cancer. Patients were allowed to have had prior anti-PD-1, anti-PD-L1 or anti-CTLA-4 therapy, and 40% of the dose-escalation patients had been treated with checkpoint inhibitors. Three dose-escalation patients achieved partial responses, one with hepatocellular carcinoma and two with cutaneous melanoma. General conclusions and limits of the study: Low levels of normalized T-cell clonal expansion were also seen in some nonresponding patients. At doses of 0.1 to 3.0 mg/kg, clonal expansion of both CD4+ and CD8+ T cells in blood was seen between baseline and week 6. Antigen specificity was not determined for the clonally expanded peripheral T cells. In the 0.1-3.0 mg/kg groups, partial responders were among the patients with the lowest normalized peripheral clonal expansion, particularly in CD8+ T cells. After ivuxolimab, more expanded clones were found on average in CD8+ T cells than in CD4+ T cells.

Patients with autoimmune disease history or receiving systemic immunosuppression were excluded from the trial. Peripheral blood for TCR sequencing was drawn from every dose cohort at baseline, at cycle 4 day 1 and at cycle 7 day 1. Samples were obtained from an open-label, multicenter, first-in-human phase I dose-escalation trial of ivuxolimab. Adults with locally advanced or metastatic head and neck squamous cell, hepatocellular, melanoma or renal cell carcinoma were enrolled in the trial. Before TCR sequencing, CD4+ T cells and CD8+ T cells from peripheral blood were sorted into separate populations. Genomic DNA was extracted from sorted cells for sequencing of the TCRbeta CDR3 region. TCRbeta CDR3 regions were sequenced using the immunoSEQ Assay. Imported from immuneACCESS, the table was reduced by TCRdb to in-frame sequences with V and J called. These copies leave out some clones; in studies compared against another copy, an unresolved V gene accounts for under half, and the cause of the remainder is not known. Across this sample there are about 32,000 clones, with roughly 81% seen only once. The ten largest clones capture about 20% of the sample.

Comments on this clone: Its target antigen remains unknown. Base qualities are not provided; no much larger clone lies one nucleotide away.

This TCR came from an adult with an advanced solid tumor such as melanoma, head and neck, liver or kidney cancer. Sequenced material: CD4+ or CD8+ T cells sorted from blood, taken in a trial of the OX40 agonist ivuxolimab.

Here the CDR3 is given as CASSLTLEWSGELFF. The nucleotide sequence is given as TGTGCCAGCAGCTTGACGCTCGAATGGTCCGGGGAGCTGTTTTTT. The chain links TRBV5-5 with TRBJ2-2; the D gene cannot be named for sure. Counted from cysteine to phenylalanine, this CDR3 has 15 amino acids. The kept DNA is CDR3 alone, 45 bases in frame from the first base. The germline V gene (reference sequence) gives CDR1 as SGHKS and CDR2 as YYEKEE. V is cut by 1 base and J by 6 bases, and the space between the germline ends is 13 bases.